This entry lists 2 T cell receptor beta chains sequenced from one sample in a study of blood T cell repertoires in COVID-19 (TCRdb year 2020). To prepare the library, the immunoSEQ multiplex PCR assay was applied. The clones in this table, taken by TCRdb from immuneACCESS, are in-frame only. Not every clone is retained; where verified, under half of the shortfall comes from an unresolved V gene, and the cause of the rest is unknown. The sample contains a few hundred thousand clones, 70% to 90% of them found a single time. The ten largest clones add up to 1.5% to 2% of the sample. The sample taken for sequencing was peripheral blood. The receptors shown here come from a woman aged 25 to 39 with COVID-19, enrolled during active disease.

The chain joins TRBV15 to TRBJ1-2, with 7 bases aligning to TRBD1. J was trimmed by 7 bases and V by 0 bases; bases with no gene match: 8. CDR1 is LNHNV, CDR2 YYDKDF, per germline (reference sequence). The CDR3 has 15 residues. CDR3 protein: CATSRDPGQDAGYTF. Here the CDR3 DNA reads TGTGCCACCAGCAGAGATCCCGGACAGGATGCTGGCTACACCTTC.

V and J are TRBV7-2 and TRBJ2-7; weak D call: TRBD2 (5 bases). The CDR3 has 12 amino acids. Germline V gives CDR1 SGHTA, CDR2 FQGNSA. V shed 4 bases and J shed 3 bases, with 7 bases lying between them. CDR3 in amino acids: CASSSGLYEQYF. CDR3 nucleotide sequence: TGTGCCAGCAGCTCCGGACTCTACGAGCAGTACTTC. Full variable domain (missing parts from reference TRBV7-2 and TRBJ2-7): GAGVSQSPSNKVTEKGKDVELRCDPISGHTALYWYRQSLGQGLEFLIYFQGNSAPDKSGLPSDRFSAERTGGSVSTLTIQRTQQEDSAVYLCASSSGLYEQYFGPGTRLTVT.